These 27 T cell receptor beta chains were all obtained from the same sample, sequenced in a study of cytomegalovirus exposure and HLA in healthy donors (dated by TCRdb to the late 2010s). Libraries were built with the immunoSEQ multiplex PCR assay. TCRdb holds this immuneACCESS table with in-frame rearrangements only. Some clones are missing; in checked studies, unresolved V genes explain under half, and the rest has no known cause. The sample table records about 78,000 clones; 95% to 97% of these occur just once. Together, the top ten hold 1.5% to 2% of the sample. The sequenced material came from PBMCs. All receptors come from a young man in good health and CMV-seropositive.

Written as DNA, the CDR3 is TGTGCCAGCAGTTACTCGACGTGGAGCGAGCAGTACTTC. It specifies CASSYSTWSEQYF. The chain is built from TRBV6-5 and TRBJ2-7; no clear D. CDR3 length: 13 residues. The germline V gene encodes CDR1 MNHEY and CDR2 SVGAGI. Deletions cut 0 bases from V and 6 bases from J, with 9 bases between.

The chain couples TRBV7-9 to TRBJ2-2; 8 nucleotides align to TRBD2. Germline lookup yields CDR1 SEHNR and CDR2 FQNEAQ (reference sequence). The CDR3 has 15 amino acids. V dropped 5 bases and J dropped 6; count of bases not matched to a gene: 8. CDR3 region: CASSLGRDHAGELFF. The CDR3 DNA reads as TGTGCCAGCAGCCTCGGGAGGGATCATGCCGGGGAGCTGTTTTTT.

The chain carries TRBV6-5 and TRBJ2-3, with 9 bases fitting TRBD2. CDR3 length equals 16 residues. With V trimmed by 0 bases and J by 2 bases, 3 bases remained unmatched. Germline V gives CDR1 MNHEY, CDR2 SVGAGI. CDR3 coding DNA: TGTGCCAGCAGTTACTCGGCTAGCGGGGTCACAGATACGCAGTATTTT. This encodes CASSYSASGVTDTQYF.

This sequence joins TRBV2 and TRBJ1-5; the match to TRBD1 covers 7 bases. Germline lookup yields CDR1 SNHLY and CDR2 FYNNEI. The trim removed 6 bases at V and 6 bases at J, leaving 8 bases unmatched. The CDR3 has 14 amino acids. For the CDR3, the DNA is TGTGCCAGCAGCCCCAACAGGGGATCTCAGCCCCAGCATTTT. The encoded protein is CASSPNRGSQPQHF.

This chain joins TRBV6-1 and TRBJ1-1, with 9 bases that match TRBD1. The CDR3 runs 15 residues. The V gene end was trimmed by 6 bases and the J gene end by 5 bases; junction bases not matched to a gene: 10. CDR1 is MNHNS, CDR2 SASEGT, per germline. The CDR3 here is CASRAGQGRGTEAFF. Here the CDR3 DNA reads TGTGCCAGCAGGGCTGGACAGGGGCGAGGGACTGAAGCTTTCTTT.

V usage is TRBV4-1 and J usage is TRBJ1-1; no reliable D call. Trimming took 8 bases from V and 5 from J, leaving 18 bases between them. CDR1 and CDR2 from the germline V gene are MGHRA and YSYEKL. The CDR3 runs 14 residues. The CDR3 spells CASGLGLTITEAFF. Here the CDR3 DNA reads TGCGCCAGCGGGCTGGGCCTTACCATAACTGAAGCTTTCTTT.

This chain links TRBV19 with TRBJ2-3; D remains unclear. The CDR3 runs 14 residues. Germline V gene data show CDR1 as LNHDA and CDR2 as SQIVND (reference sequence). V was pared by 4 bases and J by 3 bases, with 11 bases between. The CDR3 protein is CASSSSGRTDTQYF. In DNA, the CDR3 is TGTGCCAGTAGTAGTTCAGGTCGGACAGATACGCAGTATTTT.

The rearrangement joins TRBV29-1 to TRBJ2-1; 7 bases are a match to TRBD2. Germline V gene lookup returns CDR1 SQVTM and CDR2 ANQGSEA. The CDR3 totals 13 residues. The ends lost 4 bases at V and 8 bases at J; junction bases unmatched: 8. CDR3 in amino acids: CSVGHTRGDEQFF. The DNA of the CDR3 is TGCAGCGTTGGGCACACCCGGGGGGATGAGCAGTTCTTC.

This chain joins TRBV28 and TRBJ2-7, with D tentatively TRBD1 (6 bases). V lost 5 bases and J lost 6, with 17 bases in between. Germline V gene lookup returns CDR1 MDHEN and CDR2 SYDVKM. The CDR3 is 14 residues long. CDR3 protein: CASSPPGHGGEQYF. The CDR3 nucleotides read TGTGCCAGCAGTCCGCCGGGACACGGCGGCGAGCAGTACTTC.

This clone has just one count. The chain is built from TRBV6-5 and TRBJ2-7, with D possibly TRBD1 on 6 matching bases. The germline V gene has CDR1 MNHEY and CDR2 SVGAGI. The V end lost 6 bases, the J end lost 2 bases, and 14 bases lay between the germline ends. This CDR3 contains 14 residues. CDR3 in DNA: TGTGCCAGCAGGTCGTACAGGGCCGCCTACGAGCAGTACTTC. Translating it yields CASRSYRAAYEQYF.

The V and J genes are TRBV11-2 and TRBJ1-4; D is undetermined. The germline V and J ends were trimmed by 4 bases and 7 bases, with 13 bases remaining between them. CDR3 size: 14 residues. Germline V gives CDR1 SGHAT, CDR2 FQNNGV. CDR3: CASSSPWHLEKLFF. In DNA, the CDR3 is TGTGCCAGCAGCTCCCCTTGGCACCTTGAAAAACTGTTTTTT.

The chain carries TRBV7-2 and TRBJ2-1; 11 bases match TRBD2. The CDR3 totals 15 residues. CDR1 and CDR2 (germline): SGHTA, FQGNSA. The V and J ends lost 4 bases and 9 bases, in that order; junction bases with no gene match: 8. The CDR3 DNA sequence: TGTGCCAGCAGCTCTACCTCTAGCGGGAGGAGTGAGCAGTTCTTC. This translates into CASSSTSSGRSEQFF.

V is TRBV14 and J is TRBJ1-1, with 7 bases identical to TRBD1. Trimming cost V 5 bases and J 5 bases; bases outside gene matches: 8. The CDR3 has 14 residues. CDR1 SGHDN and CDR2 FVKESK come from the germline V gene. CDR3 sequence (DNA): TGTGCCAGCAGCTACAGGGGTAGGGGGACTGAAGCTTTCTTT. Protein: CASSYRGRGTEAFF.

The chain links TRBV6-1 to TRBJ1-5; 7 positions match TRBD1. After removal of 8 bases from V and 6 bases from J, the junction contained 7 bases not matched to a gene. Per germline, CDR1 MNHNS and CDR2 SASEGT. The CDR3 is made up of 13 amino acids. The CDR3 region is CASDRVESQPQHF. The CDR3 nucleotides read TGTGCCAGCGACAGGGTTGAGAGTCAGCCCCAGCATTTT.

This chain connects TRBV7-2 to TRBJ2-1; 8 bases line up with TRBD1. V shed 5 bases and J 4 bases; nucleotides not matched to a gene: 7. From germline, CDR1 is SGHTA and CDR2 FQGNSA. The CDR3 spans 15 residues. The CDR3 loop reads CASSPTGGSYNEQFF. The CDR3 region has the DNA TGTGCCAGCAGCCCCACAGGGGGATCATACAATGAGCAGTTCTTC.

The CDR3, as DNA: TGCGCCAGCAGCCGGAAAGTAGCGGGAGTCAGCACAGATACGCAGTATTTT. It codes for CASSRKVAGVSTDTQYF. This chain connects TRBV5-1 to TRBJ2-3; 9 bases match TRBD2. The germline gives CDR1 SGHRS, CDR2 YFSETQ. Trimming removed 4 bases from V and 0 bases from J; junction bases left unmatched: 9. The CDR3 length is 17 residues.

The chain links TRBV7-3 to TRBJ2-1; 8 nucleotides align to TRBD1. The CDR3 contains 13 residues. Germline CDR1 is SGHTA and CDR2 is FQGTGA. The J segment lost 6 bases and the V segment lost 4 bases, leaving 2 bases of the junction unmatched. The CDR3 DNA is TGTGCCAGCAGCTCCACAGGGGGCAATGAGCAGTTCTTC. It encodes CASSSTGGNEQFF.

V gene TRBV5-6 combines with J gene TRBJ2-7; TRBD1 matches 10 bases. The CDR3 runs to 17 residues. The germline CDR1 and CDR2 sequences are SGHDT and YYEEEE. The junction had 14 bases not matched to a gene; V was cut back by 4 bases and J by 4 bases. The CDR3, as DNA: TGTGCCAGCAGCGGGTTCACACTCCGGGACAGGGGTTACGAGCAGTACTTC. It codes for CASSGFTLRDRGYEQYF.

The V call is TRBV29-1, the J call TRBJ2-3; TRBD1 matches at 10 bases. The germline gives CDR1 SQVTM, CDR2 ANQGSEA. Trimming took 6 bases from V and 2 from J; bases not matched to a gene: 5. This CDR3 region has 14 residues. CDR3: CSVGTGVFTDTQYF. CDR3 nucleotide sequence: TGCAGCGTAGGGACAGGGGTCTTCACAGATACGCAGTATTTT.

This chain joins TRBV5-4 and TRBJ2-6, with D unresolved. The germline CDR1 and CDR2 sequences are SGHNT and YYREEE (reference sequence). The CDR3 length is 13 residues. The V gene lost 4 bases and the J gene lost 1 base, with 3 bases spanning the gap. CDR3 in amino acids: CASSTSGANVLTF. The CDR3 region has the DNA TGTGCCAGCAGCACTTCTGGGGCCAACGTCCTGACTTTC.

CDR3 sequence: CASSFNNEQFF. CDR3 nucleotide sequence: TGTGCCAGCAGCTTCAACAATGAGCAGTTCTTC. The V and J genes are TRBV9 and TRBJ2-1; no clear D. This CDR3 has 11 residues. V lost 4 bases, J lost 5 bases, and 4 bases lay in between. Germline V gene data show CDR1 as SGDLS and CDR2 as YYNGEE.

The chain has TRBV4-1 and TRBJ2-7; D not certain. Trimming pared 0 bases from V and 2 bases from J, leaving 14 bases between. CDR1 and CDR2 from the germline V gene are MGHRA and YSYEKL. There are 16 residues in the CDR3. DNA for the CDR3: TGCGCCAGCAGCCAAGAGGAGAGTTTTCTAACCTACGAGCAGTACTTC. Protein: CASSQEESFLTYEQYF.

This clone was detected only once. The chain carries TRBV19 and TRBJ1-1; tentative D call: TRBD1 (5 bases). The CDR3 sequence is 12 residues long. CDR1 and CDR2 from the germline V gene are LNHDA and SQIVND (reference sequence). V was cut by 5 bases and J by 3 bases, with 7 bases left in between. The CDR3 is CASSRGYTEAFF. The DNA of the CDR3 is TGTGCCAGTAGTCGGGGGTACACTGAAGCTTTCTTT.

The V and J genes are TRBV21-1 and TRBJ2-7; TRBD1 was called by the table and not checked on the DNA. TRBV21-1 is a pseudogene segment. This CDR3 is 15 amino acids long. The DNA for the CDR3 is TGTGCCAGCAGCAAAGGGGGACAGGGGGGTTACGAGCAGTACTTC. Its protein is CASSKGGQGGYEQYF.

This clone was counted a single time. CDR3 sequence reads: CASSVDTGTLDRYF. The CDR3 coding sequence is TGCGCCAGCAGTGTTGACACCGGGACACTAGACCGGTACTTC. The chain recombines TRBV5-1 with TRBJ2-4, with a tentative D call TRBD1 (6 bases). V was pared by 5 bases and J by 15 bases, with 24 bases between. Per the germline V gene, CDR1 is SGHRS and CDR2 is YFSETQ. CDR3 length: 14 amino acids.

The chain is built from TRBV5-3 and TRBJ2-1; D is unresolved. TRBV5-3 has ORF status, its function being uncertain. Trimming took 2 bases from V and 4 from J, leaving 4 bases between them. This CDR3 is 12 amino acids long. CDR3 DNA: TGTGCCAGAAGCTTCCGGTACAATGAGCAGTTCTTC. Translation gives CARSFRYNEQFF.

V usage is TRBV25-1 and J usage is TRBJ2-2, with TRBD2 as a possible D gene (5 bases). This CDR3 has 14 residues. The germline V and J ends were trimmed by 1 base and 7 bases, with 10 bases remaining between them. Germline V gene lookup returns CDR1 MGHDK and CDR2 SYGVNS. The CDR3 reads CASSESEEVGELFF. Here the CDR3 DNA reads TGTGCCAGCAGTGAATCAGAGGAGGTCGGGGAGCTGTTTTTT.